Listed below are T cell receptor beta chains from one sample, sequenced in a study of blood T cell repertoires in COVID-19. Produced via immunoSEQ multiplex PCR; TCRdb's table is partial and in-frame only. The sample includes about 130,000 clones, around 81% seen only once; the top ten take about a sixth. Sequenced: peripheral blood. Receptors originate from a man in his thirties or forties with COVID-19, enrolled during active disease. CDR3s include the opening cysteine and the closing phenylalanine or tryptophan. D genes are given only for firm matches. Clone size is shown for a subset of rows, as once, few, many or a class of expanded clone.

size: -
D: TRBD1
J: TRBJ2-3
V: TRBV19
CDR3: CASSIDPWTGSSADTQYF
DNA: TGTGCCAGTAGTATAGATCCGTGGACAGGGTCGTCCGCAGATACGCAGTATTTT

size: -
D: TRBD1
J: TRBJ1-2
V: TRBV28
CDR3: CASSETGAYGYTF
DNA: TGTGCCAGCAGTGAAACAGGGGCCTATGGCTACACCTTC

size: -
D: -
J: TRBJ1-5
V: TRBV9
CDR3: CASSATGSNQPQHF
DNA: TGTGCCAGCAGCGCGACAGGCAGCAATCAGCCCCAGCATTTT

size: few
D: -
J: TRBJ2-1
V: TRBV29-1
CDR3: CSVKQGSNEQFF
DNA: TGCAGCGTGAAACAGGGAAGCAATGAGCAGTTCTTC

size: -
D: -
J: TRBJ2-7
V: TRBV28
CDR3: CASSSLAVAPYEQYF
DNA: TGTGCCAGCAGTTCATTAGCGGTAGCCCCGTACGAGCAGTACTTC

size: -
D: -
J: TRBJ2-1
V: TRBV4-1
CDR3: CASSQDRLVGDNEQFF
DNA: TGCGCCAGCAGCCAAGATCGACTAGTTGGGGACAATGAGCAGTTCTTC

size: -
D: TRBD1
J: TRBJ2-7
V: TRBV19
CDR3: CASSTNRGSEQYF
DNA: TGTGCCAGTAGTACCAACAGGGGGAGTGAGCAGTACTTC

size: -
D: -
J: TRBJ2-2
V: TRBV5-1
CDR3: CASSSSSSGELFF
DNA: TGCGCCAGCAGCTCTTCCAGTTCCGGGGAGCTGTTTTTT

size: -
D: -
J: TRBJ1-2
V: TRBV30
CDR3: CAWSVQVIYGYTF
DNA: TGTGCCTGGAGTGTACAGGTTATCTATGGCTACACCTTC

size: once
D: TRBD1
J: TRBJ1-5
V: TRBV7-8
CDR3: CASSLWGQGMGEPQHF
DNA: TGTGCCAGCAGCTTGTGGGGACAGGGGATGGGGGAGCCCCAGCATTTT

size: -
D: -
J: TRBJ2-1
V: TRBV5-1
CDR3: CASSLGDLLINEQFF
DNA: TGCGCCAGCAGCTTGGGGGACTTATTGATCAATGAGCAGTTCTTC

size: -
D: -
J: TRBJ2-7
V: TRBV7-9
CDR3: CASSPTQAYEQYF
DNA: TGTGCCAGCAGCCCGACCCAGGCCTACGAGCAGTACTTC

size: -
D: TRBD1
J: TRBJ2-7
V: TRBV2
CDR3: CASTATATGGNEQYF
DNA: TGTGCCAGCACGGCCACAGCAACAGGGGGCAACGAGCAGTACTTC

size: -
D: TRBD1
J: TRBJ1-1
V: TRBV18
CDR3: CASSGQGNTEAFF
DNA: TGTGCCAGCTCAGGACAGGGTAACACTGAAGCTTTCTTT

size: -
D: -
J: TRBJ1-5
V: TRBV19
CDR3: CATGPGVRQPQHF
DNA: TGTGCCACCGGCCCGGGGGTCCGGCAGCCCCAGCATTTT

size: many
D: TRBD1
J: TRBJ2-2
V: TRBV28
CDR3: CASSLSGDRVGYAGELFF
DNA: TGTGCCAGCAGTTTATCTGGGGACAGGGTGGGCTACGCCGGGGAGCTGTTTTTT

size: few
D: -
J: TRBJ1-6
V: TRBV6-1
CDR3: CASGNGQSENSPLHF
DNA: TGTGCCAGCGGAAACGGACAGTCGGAAAATTCACCCCTCCACTTT

size: few
D: -
J: TRBJ1-2
V: TRBV19
CDR3: CASKGQNFYGYTF
DNA: TGTGCCAGTAAAGGACAGAACTTTTATGGCTACACCTTC

size: -
D: -
J: TRBJ2-7
V: TRBV6-6
CDR3: CASSYSLLSSYEQYF
DNA: TGTGCCAGCAGTTACTCCTTACTTAGCTCCTACGAGCAGTACTTC

size: -
D: TRBD1
J: TRBJ1-1
V: TRBV12-3/TRBV12-4
CDR3: CASSPDRVPAFF
DNA: TGTGCCAGCAGCCCGGACAGGGTGCCAGCTTTCTTT

size: once
D: -
J: TRBJ1-3
V: TRBV7-2
CDR3: CASSPWQSGNTIYF
DNA: TGTGCCAGCAGCCCATGGCAGTCTGGAAACACCATATATTTT

size: few
D: TRBD2
J: TRBJ2-1
V: TRBV19
CDR3: CASRDTLAGVTYNEQFF
DNA: TGTGCCAGTAGAGATACACTAGCGGGAGTTACCTACAATGAGCAGTTCTTC

size: -
D: TRBD1
J: TRBJ2-4
V: TRBV5-1
CDR3: CASSLGQGRDIQYF
DNA: TGCGCCAGCAGCTTGGGACAGGGTAGAGACATTCAGTACTTC

size: -
D: TRBD1
J: TRBJ2-7
V: TRBV28
CDR3: CASRWTGPSYEQYF
DNA: TGTGCCAGCAGATGGACAGGGCCATCCTACGAGCAGTACTTC

size: -
D: -
J: TRBJ1-4
V: TRBV27
CDR3: CASRQGIVANEKLFF
DNA: TGTGCCAGCAGACAGGGAATCGTAGCTAATGAAAAACTGTTTTTT

size: -
D: TRBD1
J: TRBJ1-2
V: TRBV16
CDR3: CASSQSRGPNYGYTF
DNA: TGTGCCAGCAGCCAATCTAGGGGGCCTAACTATGGCTACACCTTC

size: -
D: -
J: TRBJ1-1
V: TRBV4-1
CDR3: CASSQEVGRVSTEAFF
DNA: TGCGCCAGCAGCCAAGAGGTAGGCAGGGTGAGCACTGAAGCTTTCTTT

size: -
D: TRBD1
J: TRBJ2-3
V: TRBV27
CDR3: CASRPRFGTGQDTQYF
DNA: TGTGCCAGCAGACCCAGATTTGGGACAGGGCAGGATACGCAGTATTTT

size: -
D: -
J: TRBJ1-3
V: TRBV19
CDR3: CASSTVTRTGNTIYF
DNA: TGTGCCAGTAGTACCGTGACGAGGACTGGAAACACCATATATTTT

size: -
D: TRBD2
J: TRBJ2-3
V: TRBV6-4
CDR3: CASSDGSGGTDTQYF
DNA: TGTGCCAGCAGTGACGGGAGCGGGGGCACAGATACGCAGTATTTT

size: -
D: TRBD1
J: TRBJ1-6
V: TRBV5-1
CDR3: CASSLGQGKNSPLHF
DNA: TGCGCCAGCAGCTTGGGACAGGGGAAAAATTCACCCCTCCACTTT

size: once
D: -
J: TRBJ2-1
V: TRBV12-3/TRBV12-4
CDR3: CASTLSSYNEQFF
DNA: TGTGCCAGCACACTGAGCTCCTACAATGAGCAGTTCTTC

size: -
D: -
J: TRBJ2-3
V: TRBV4-1
CDR3: CASSQVGEDTQYF
DNA: TGCGCCAGCAGCCAAGTTGGGGAGGATACGCAGTATTTT

size: -
D: TRBD1
J: TRBJ2-1
V: TRBV5-1
CDR3: CASSLGDSYNEQFF
DNA: TGCGCCAGCAGCCTAGGGGACAGCTACAATGAGCAGTTCTTC

size: -
D: TRBD2
J: TRBJ2-1
V: TRBV27
CDR3: CASSPGLAGIDEQFF
DNA: TGTGCCAGCAGCCCGGGACTAGCGGGGATCGATGAGCAGTTCTTC

size: -
D: -
J: TRBJ2-3
V: TRBV25-1
CDR3: CASSEYQTGIFTDTQYF
DNA: TGTGCCAGCAGTGAATATCAGACAGGCATCTTCACAGATACGCAGTATTTT

size: -
D: -
J: TRBJ1-1
V: TRBV7-2
CDR3: CASSPTVGRGGTEAFF
DNA: TGTGCCAGCAGCCCAACGGTTGGCAGGGGAGGGACTGAAGCTTTCTTT

size: once
D: TRBD1
J: TRBJ1-3
V: TRBV6-5
CDR3: CASSPPGQHGSLYF
DNA: TGTGCCAGCAGTCCTCCGGGACAGCACGGTTCATTGTATTTT

size: -
D: -
J: TRBJ1-5
V: TRBV28
CDR3: CASKRSYSNQPQHF
DNA: TGTGCCAGCAAACGGAGTTATAGCAATCAGCCCCAGCATTTT

size: -
D: -
J: TRBJ1-5
V: TRBV19
CDR3: CASSKVGRGSNQPQHF
DNA: TGTGCCAGTAGTAAGGTAGGAAGGGGGAGCAATCAGCCCCAGCATTTT

size: -
D: TRBD2
J: TRBJ2-3
V: TRBV6-4
CDR3: CASSLAGGTDTQYF
DNA: TGTGCCAGCAGCCTAGCGGGAGGTACAGATACGCAGTATTTT

size: -
D: -
J: TRBJ2-3
V: TRBV19
CDR3: CASSISRDPTDTQYF
DNA: TGTGCCAGTAGTATTAGTCGTGATCCCACAGATACGCAGTATTTT

size: -
D: TRBD1
J: TRBJ2-7
V: TRBV27
CDR3: CASSLRGTGVSYEQYF
DNA: TGTGCCAGCAGCCTCAGAGGGACAGGAGTCTCCTACGAGCAGTACTTC

size: -
D: -
J: TRBJ2-1
V: TRBV5-1
CDR3: CASSRDREQFF
DNA: TGCGCCAGCTCCCGAGATCGGGAGCAGTTCTTC

size: -
D: TRBD2
J: TRBJ2-2
V: TRBV23-1
CDR3: CASSQTRLATFGELFF
DNA: TGCGCCAGCAGTCAAACCCGACTAGCCACTTTCGGGGAGCTGTTTTTT

size: -
D: -
J: TRBJ2-1
V: TRBV24-1
CDR3: CATSDALATISYNEQFF
DNA: TGTGCCACCAGTGATGCCCTAGCGACGATCTCCTACAATGAGCAGTTCTTC

size: -
D: TRBD1
J: TRBJ1-4
V: TRBV5-5
CDR3: CASSLADRAGNEKLFF
DNA: TGTGCCAGCAGCTTGGCCGACAGGGCGGGTAATGAAAAACTGTTTTTT

size: -
D: TRBD1
J: TRBJ1-3
V: TRBV10-3
CDR3: CASGQGDSGNTIYF
DNA: TGTGCCAGTGGACAGGGAGACTCTGGAAACACCATATATTTT

size: few
D: TRBD1
J: TRBJ1-6
V: TRBV18
CDR3: CASSPRGQGSSPLHF
DNA: TGTGCCAGCTCACCAAGGGGACAGGGAAGTTCACCCCTCCACTTT

size: few
D: TRBD1
J: TRBJ1-2
V: TRBV5-6
CDR3: CASSLWTGTVTQGYTF
DNA: TGTGCCAGCAGCTTGTGGACAGGGACCGTAACACAGGGCTACACCTTC

size: -
D: TRBD1
J: TRBJ2-7
V: TRBV27
CDR3: CASRPGQGESEQYF
DNA: TGTGCCAGCCGTCCGGGACAGGGGGAATCCGAGCAGTACTTC

size: -
D: TRBD1
J: TRBJ1-4
V: TRBV28
CDR3: CASSTVLGQDEKLFF
DNA: TGTGCCAGCAGCACGGTTTTAGGACAGGATGAAAAACTGTTTTTT

size: -
D: -
J: TRBJ1-3
V: TRBV5-1
CDR3: CASSDFGQSSGNTIYF
DNA: TGCGCCAGCAGCGATTTCGGACAGAGCTCTGGAAACACCATATATTTT

size: -
D: -
J: TRBJ1-6
V: TRBV27
CDR3: CASSRASLGSPLHF
DNA: TGTGCCAGCAGTCGGGCTTCACTAGGGTCACCCCTCCACTTT

size: -
D: -
J: TRBJ2-7
V: TRBV4-3
CDR3: CASSQELSGTYEQYF
DNA: TGCGCCAGCAGCCAAGAACTTAGCGGAACCTACGAGCAGTACTTC

size: -
D: TRBD1
J: TRBJ2-5
V: TRBV15
CDR3: CATSRTGGQETQYF
DNA: TGTGCCACCAGCAGGACAGGGGGGCAAGAGACCCAGTACTTC